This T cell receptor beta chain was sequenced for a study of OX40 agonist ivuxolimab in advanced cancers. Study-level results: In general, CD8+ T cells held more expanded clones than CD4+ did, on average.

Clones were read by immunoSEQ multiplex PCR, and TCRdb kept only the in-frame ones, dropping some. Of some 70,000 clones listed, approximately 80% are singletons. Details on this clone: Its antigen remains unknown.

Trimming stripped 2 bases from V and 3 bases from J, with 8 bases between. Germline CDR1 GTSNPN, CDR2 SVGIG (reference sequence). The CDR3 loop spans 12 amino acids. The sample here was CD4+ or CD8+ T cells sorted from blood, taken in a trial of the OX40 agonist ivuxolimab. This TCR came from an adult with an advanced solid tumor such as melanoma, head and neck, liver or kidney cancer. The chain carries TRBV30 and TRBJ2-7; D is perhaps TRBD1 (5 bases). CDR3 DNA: TGTGCCTGGAGTTCAGACAGCTACGAGCAGTACTTC. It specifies CAWSSDSYEQYF.